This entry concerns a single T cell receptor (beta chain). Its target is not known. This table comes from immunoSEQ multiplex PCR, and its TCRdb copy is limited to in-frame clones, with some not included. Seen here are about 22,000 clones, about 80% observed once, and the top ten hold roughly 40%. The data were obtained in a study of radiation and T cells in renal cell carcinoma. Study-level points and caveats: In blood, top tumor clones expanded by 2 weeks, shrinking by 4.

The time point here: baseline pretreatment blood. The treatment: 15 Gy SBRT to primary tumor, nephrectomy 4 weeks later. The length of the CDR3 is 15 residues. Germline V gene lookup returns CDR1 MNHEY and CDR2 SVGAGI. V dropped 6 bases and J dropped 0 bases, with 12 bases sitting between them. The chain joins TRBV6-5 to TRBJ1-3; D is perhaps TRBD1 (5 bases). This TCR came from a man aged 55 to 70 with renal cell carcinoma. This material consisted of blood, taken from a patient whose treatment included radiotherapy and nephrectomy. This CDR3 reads CASSRDRGSGNTIYF. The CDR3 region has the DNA TGTGCCAGCAGCAGGGATCGGGGCTCTGGAAACACCATATATTTT.